Each of the 18 T cell receptor beta chains below was sequenced from the same sample in a study of graft-versus-host responses after intestinal transplantation. For these receptors, no antigen is known. Only in-frame clones appear in the TCRdb table, and some are missing; sequencing was by immunoSEQ multiplex PCR. The table shows about 120,000 clones, with roughly 95% occurring only once. This specimen consisted of unstimulated CD8+ T cells sorted from spleen or lymph node cells, obtained before intestinal transplant. The receptors stem from a human donor who received an intestinal transplant.

The chain has TRBV7-9 and TRBJ2-7; maybe TRBD1 (5 bases). CDR3 length equals 13 residues. V dropped 3 bases and J dropped 4 bases, with 10 bases sitting between them. Germline lookup yields CDR1 SEHNR and CDR2 FQNEAQ (reference sequence). The CDR3 region is CASSFDSGYEQYF. Written as DNA, the CDR3 is TGTGCCAGCAGCTTCGACAGTGGATACGAGCAGTACTTC.

This chain connects TRBV6-6 to TRBJ2-3; D unclear. Trimming pared 5 bases from V and 2 bases from J, leaving 17 bases between. This CDR3 has 16 residues. From germline, CDR1 is MNHNY and CDR2 SVGAGI (reference sequence). The CDR3 nucleotides are TGTGCCAGCAGTCCACTCGAATGGGCCTACACAGATACGCAGTATTTT. This sequence encodes CASSPLEWAYTDTQYF.

This chain joins TRBV5-4 and TRBJ2-2; TRBD1 agrees at 8 bases. This CDR3 comprises 15 residues. Germline CDR1 and CDR2: SGHNT and YYREEE (reference sequence). The ends lost 2 bases at V and 7 bases at J; junction bases unmatched: 7. Here the CDR3 reads CASSFRAGGNGELFF. The CDR3 DNA sequence: TGTGCCAGCAGCTTCAGAGCAGGGGGCAACGGGGAGCTGTTTTTT.

This rearrangement joins TRBV6-5 to TRBJ2-2, with D possibly matching TRBD1 (5 bases). Germline CDR1 reads MNHEY; CDR2 reads SVGAGI. The CDR3 consists of 13 residues. V lost 8 bases, J lost 6 bases, and 13 bases lay in between. CDR3 in DNA: TGTGCCAGCTTTCAGGGCGGATCCGGGGAGCTGTTTTTT. Its protein product is CASFQGGSGELFF.

This chain joins TRBV5-1 and TRBJ1-1; D is unclear. Trimming took 4 bases from V and 5 from J, leaving 9 bases between them. The CDR3 covers 12 residues. Per germline, CDR1 SGHRS and CDR2 YFSETQ. The CDR3 protein is CASSALGTEAFF. The DNA for the CDR3 is TGCGCCAGCAGCGCCCTAGGAACTGAAGCTTTCTTT.

This chain links TRBV27 with TRBJ2-2; unclear D gene. This CDR3 spans 11 amino acids. V lost 4 bases and J lost 7, with 4 bases in between. CDR1 MNHEY and CDR2 SMNVEV come from the germline V gene (reference sequence). CDR3 residues: CASSSIGELFF. CDR3 DNA: TGTGCCAGCAGTTCGATCGGGGAGCTGTTTTTT.

V gene TRBV19 combines with J gene TRBJ2-1; 9 bases line up with TRBD1. J lost 7 bases, V lost 5 bases, and 9 bases had no gene match. This CDR3 comprises 15 residues. CDR1 and CDR2 from the germline V gene are LNHDA and SQIVND (reference sequence). The CDR3 DNA is TGTGCCAGTAGTGTGACAGGGGGGATACAAAATGAGCAGTTCTTC. Encoded protein: CASSVTGGIQNEQFF.

The gene calls are TRBV27 and TRBJ2-2; D unresolved. The V end lost 6 bases, the J end lost 1 base, and 15 bases lay between the germline ends. Germline lookup yields CDR1 MNHEY and CDR2 SMNVEV (reference sequence). This CDR3 contains 16 residues. The CDR3, as DNA: TGTGCCAGCAGCCGGACGTTCGCTGAGAACACCGGGGAGCTGTTTTTT. As protein: CASSRTFAENTGELFF.

The V gene is TRBV13, the J gene TRBJ1-1; no clear D gene. The CDR3 length is 12 residues. V lost 2 bases and J 5 bases, leaving 6 bases between the germline ends. Germline CDR1 PRHDT, CDR2 FYEKMQ (reference sequence). Written as DNA, the CDR3 is TGTGCCAGCAGCTTAACGAGAACTGAAGCTTTCTTT. It encodes CASSLTRTEAFF.

The V and J genes are TRBV5-1 and TRBJ2-2; 8 bases are a match to TRBD2. CDR3 length equals 15 residues. With V trimmed by 6 bases and J by 1 base, 5 bases remained unmatched. CDR1 and CDR2 from the germline V gene are SGHRS and YFSETQ. CDR3 sequence reads: CASTGTRGNTGELFF. For the CDR3, the DNA is TGCGCCAGCACCGGGACTAGGGGGAACACCGGGGAGCTGTTTTTT.

V gene TRBV19 combines with J gene TRBJ2-1; 7 bases match TRBD1. Per germline, CDR1 LNHDA and CDR2 SQIVND (reference sequence). This CDR3 has 15 amino acids. The J segment lost 1 base and the V segment lost 8 bases, leaving 8 bases of the junction unmatched. The CDR3 spells CASSPGQASYNEQFF. For the CDR3, the DNA is TGTGCCAGTTCGCCAGGACAGGCTTCCTACAATGAGCAGTTCTTC.

The chain joins TRBV13 to TRBJ2-1; no clear D gene. This CDR3 has 15 residues. Deletions cut 0 bases from V and 4 bases from J, with 10 bases between. Germline-derived CDR1 and CDR2 are PRHDT and FYEKMQ (reference sequence). CDR3 sequence reads: CASSLGTHPYNEQFF. The CDR3 region has the DNA TGTGCCAGCAGCTTAGGGACCCATCCTTACAATGAGCAGTTCTTC.

The chain recombines TRBV14 with TRBJ2-1, with D unresolved. The ends were cut back, 5 bases at V and 7 bases at J, with 6 bases in the middle. This CDR3 spans 11 amino acids. CDR1 is SGHDN, CDR2 FVKESK, per germline. The CDR3 reads CASSVGNEQFF. As DNA, the CDR3 is TGTGCCAGCAGCGTGGGTAATGAGCAGTTCTTC.

The chain carries TRBV6-5 and TRBJ2-5; 13 bases are shared with TRBD2. Per germline, CDR1 MNHEY and CDR2 SVGAGI. The CDR3 totals 14 residues. V was clipped by 11 bases and J by 7 bases; unmatched bases: 10. This CDR3 is CARTSGRFVGTQYF. CDR3 DNA sequence: TGTGCCCGGACTAGCGGGAGATTTGTGGGGACCCAGTACTTC.

This rearrangement joins TRBV30 to TRBJ1-1; D is uncertain. Germline assignment: CDR1 GTSNPN and CDR2 SVGIG (reference sequence). V lost 2 bases to trimming and J lost 1 base, with 5 bases between them. This CDR3 contains 12 residues. The CDR3, as DNA: TGTGCCTGGAGTCACAGGAACACTGAAGCTTTCTTT. Translation gives CAWSHRNTEAFF.

The genes are TRBV10-1 and TRBJ2-7; 9 nucleotides align to TRBD1. This CDR3 spans 12 amino acids. With 5 bases clipped from V and 6 bases from J, the junction kept 2 bases outside the gene matches. Germline V gene data show CDR1 as WNHNN and CDR2 as SYGVQD (reference sequence). DNA for the CDR3: TGCGCCAGCAGTACGGACAGGGGCGAGCAGTACTTC. As protein: CASSTDRGEQYF.

Comments on this clone: The junction departs from the called germline gene at one end, perhaps through a read error. The gene calls are TRBV29-1 and TRBJ2-3; possible D gene TRBD2, 6 bases. This CDR3 comprises 14 residues. Germline V CDR1 and CDR2: SQVTM, ANQGSEA. This CDR3 reads CSVEGGISTDTQYF. The CDR3 nucleotides are TGCAGCGTCGAAGGAGGGATAAGCACAGATACGCAGTATTTT.

The J gene is TRBJ1-5, the V gene TRBV5-6; TRBD1 aligns across 9 bases. V trimming: 3 bases; J trimming: 1 base; junction bases outside the gene matches: 5. This CDR3 region has 16 residues. The V gene's germline CDR1 is SGHDT and CDR2 YYEEEE. CDR3 nucleotide sequence: TGTGCCAGCAGCTCACAGGGGGCTTGGAGCAATCAGCCCCAGCATTTT. This gives the protein CASSSQGAWSNQPQHF.